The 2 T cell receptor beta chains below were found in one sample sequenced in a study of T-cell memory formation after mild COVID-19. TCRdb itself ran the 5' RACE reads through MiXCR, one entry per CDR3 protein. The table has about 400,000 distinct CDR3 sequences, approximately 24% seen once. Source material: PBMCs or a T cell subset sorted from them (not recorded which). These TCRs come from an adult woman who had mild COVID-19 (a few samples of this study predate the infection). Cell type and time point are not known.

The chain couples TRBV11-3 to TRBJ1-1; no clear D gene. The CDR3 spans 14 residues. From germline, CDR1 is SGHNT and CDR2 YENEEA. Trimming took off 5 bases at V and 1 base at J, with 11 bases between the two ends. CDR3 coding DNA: TGTGCCAGCAGCCCTCTTCGGGGGAACACTGAAGCTTTCTTT. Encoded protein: CASSPLRGNTEAFF.

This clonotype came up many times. The DNA for the CDR3 is TGCGCCAGCAGCTCCGGGACAGTGGGGGGCTATGGCTACACCTTC. Translation: CASSSGTVGGYGYTF. The chain links TRBV5-1 to TRBJ1-2; 7 bases match TRBD1. Germline V gives CDR1 SGHRS, CDR2 YFSETQ. V shed 3 bases, J shed 4 bases, and the junction held 9 bases outside the gene matches. CDR3 length: 15 residues.